These T cell receptor beta chains were read from a single sample in a study of T cell responses to AZD1222 COVID-19 vaccine. The table came from immunoSEQ multiplex PCR; TCRdb's copy has only in-frame clones and leaves some out. The sample contains roughly 120,000 clones, 88% of which appear only once. Sample: peripheral blood, taken on day 0 of AZD1222 vaccination. The receptors were gathered from an adult in good health. Both conserved end residues are part of each CDR3. A D gene is named only where the DNA matches it firmly. Clone size is shown for a subset of rows, as once, few, many or a class of expanded clone.

D gene: NA
J gene: TRBJ1-2
V gene: TRBV18
clone size: NA
CDR3 DNA: TGTGCCAGCTCACCGTCATCTGCTCAGGGCTACACCTTC
CDR3 protein: CASSPSSAQGYTF

D gene: NA
J gene: TRBJ1-1
V gene: TRBV6-5
clone size: few
CDR3 DNA: TGTGCCAGCAGTTACTCTTATACCAGGAATGAAGCTTTCTTT
CDR3 protein: CASSYSYTRNEAFF

D gene: TRBD1
J gene: TRBJ1-1
V gene: TRBV7-2
clone size: NA
CDR3 DNA: TGTGCCAGCAGCCTAAACACAGGGGGCCGTACTGAAGCTTTCTTT
CDR3 protein: CASSLNTGGRTEAFF

D gene: TRBD1
J gene: TRBJ1-1
V gene: TRBV10-3
clone size: once
CDR3 DNA: TGTGCCATCAGCTTAAGACAGGGGGCGAACACTGAAGCTTTCTTT
CDR3 protein: CAISLRQGANTEAFF

D gene: NA
J gene: TRBJ1-4
V gene: TRBV9
clone size: NA
CDR3 DNA: TGTGCCAGCAGCCTACGGGGGGGTGTTTTGGAAAAACTGTTTTTT
CDR3 protein: CASSLRGGVLEKLFF

D gene: NA
J gene: TRBJ1-2
V gene: TRBV29-1
clone size: NA
CDR3 DNA: TGCAGCAAACAGGTTAATGTGTATGGCTACACCTTC
CDR3 protein: CSKQVNVYGYTF

D gene: TRBD1
J gene: TRBJ2-1
V gene: TRBV7-9
clone size: NA
CDR3 DNA: TGTGCCAGCAGCCACGGGACAGTCTACAATGAGCAGTTCTTC
CDR3 protein: CASSHGTVYNEQFF

D gene: TRBD1
J gene: TRBJ2-7
V gene: TRBV6-5
clone size: NA
CDR3 DNA: TGTGCCAGCACAGGGGGTACCTACGAGCAGTACTTC
CDR3 protein: CASTGGTYEQYF

D gene: NA
J gene: TRBJ2-7
V gene: TRBV5-1
clone size: NA
CDR3 DNA: TGCGCCAGCAGCTTGGGAAGGGAGACGTACGAGCAGTACTTC
CDR3 protein: CASSLGRETYEQYF

D gene: NA
J gene: TRBJ2-5
V gene: TRBV10-3
clone size: NA
CDR3 DNA: TGTGCCATTGGGGTGGAGGAGACCCAGTACTTC
CDR3 protein: CAIGVEETQYF

D gene: TRBD2
J gene: TRBJ2-1
V gene: TRBV5-4
clone size: NA
CDR3 DNA: TGTGCCAGCAGCGACCAGCGGGGGGAATACAATGAGCAGTTCTTC
CDR3 protein: CASSDQRGEYNEQFF

D gene: NA
J gene: TRBJ1-1
V gene: TRBV2
clone size: NA
CDR3 DNA: TGTGCCAGCAGTGATCAGGGGAACACTGAAGCTTTCTTT
CDR3 protein: CASSDQGNTEAFF

D gene: TRBD1
J gene: TRBJ1-6
V gene: TRBV27
clone size: NA
CDR3 DNA: TGTGCCAGCAGTTTAGTGGGACAGGGTTATTCACCCCTCCACTTT
CDR3 protein: CASSLVGQGYSPLHF

D gene: NA
J gene: TRBJ2-7
V gene: TRBV3-1/TRBV3-2
clone size: few
CDR3 DNA: TGTGCCAGCAGCCAAGATCCCGGACAGTTTTACGAGCAGTACTTC
CDR3 protein: CASSQDPGQFYEQYF

D gene: NA
J gene: TRBJ2-7
V gene: TRBV18
clone size: NA
CDR3 DNA: TGTGCCAGCTCACCAAGGGATAATACCTACGAGCAGTACTTC
CDR3 protein: CASSPRDNTYEQYF

D gene: NA
J gene: TRBJ2-7
V gene: TRBV12-3/TRBV12-4
clone size: NA
CDR3 DNA: TGTGCCAGCAGTTTAGAGGGTCCGGACGAGCAGTACTTC
CDR3 protein: CASSLEGPDEQYF

D gene: TRBD1
J gene: TRBJ1-1
V gene: TRBV7-2
clone size: few
CDR3 DNA: TGTGCCAGCAGCCCTCGCAGGGGGCTAATGAACACTGAAGCTTTCTTT
CDR3 protein: CASSPRRGLMNTEAFF

D gene: NA
J gene: TRBJ2-5
V gene: TRBV11-2
clone size: NA
CDR3 DNA: TGTGCCAGCAGCTTAGATTCTGCCGGCCACGGAAGGGGGGACTTC
CDR3 protein: CASSLDSAGHGRGDF

D gene: NA
J gene: TRBJ1-1
V gene: TRBV21-1
clone size: NA
CDR3 DNA: TGTGCCAGCAGCAAAGTGGGCAGCTGGAACACTGAAGCTTTCTTT
CDR3 protein: CASSKVGSWNTEAFF

D gene: NA
J gene: TRBJ2-7
V gene: TRBV4-1
clone size: NA
CDR3 DNA: TGCGCCAGCAGCCAAGGTGAGCGTTACGAGCAGTACTTC
CDR3 protein: CASSQGERYEQYF

D gene: NA
J gene: TRBJ1-3
V gene: TRBV11-1
clone size: NA
CDR3 DNA: TGTGCCAGCAGCTTGGGCAGTGTAAGTGGAAACACCATATATTTT
CDR3 protein: CASSLGSVSGNTIYF

D gene: TRBD1
J gene: TRBJ1-5
V gene: TRBV2
clone size: NA
CDR3 DNA: TGTGCCAGCAGGAGGGACAGGCTAGAGACTCAGCCCCAGCATTTT
CDR3 protein: CASRRDRLETQPQHF